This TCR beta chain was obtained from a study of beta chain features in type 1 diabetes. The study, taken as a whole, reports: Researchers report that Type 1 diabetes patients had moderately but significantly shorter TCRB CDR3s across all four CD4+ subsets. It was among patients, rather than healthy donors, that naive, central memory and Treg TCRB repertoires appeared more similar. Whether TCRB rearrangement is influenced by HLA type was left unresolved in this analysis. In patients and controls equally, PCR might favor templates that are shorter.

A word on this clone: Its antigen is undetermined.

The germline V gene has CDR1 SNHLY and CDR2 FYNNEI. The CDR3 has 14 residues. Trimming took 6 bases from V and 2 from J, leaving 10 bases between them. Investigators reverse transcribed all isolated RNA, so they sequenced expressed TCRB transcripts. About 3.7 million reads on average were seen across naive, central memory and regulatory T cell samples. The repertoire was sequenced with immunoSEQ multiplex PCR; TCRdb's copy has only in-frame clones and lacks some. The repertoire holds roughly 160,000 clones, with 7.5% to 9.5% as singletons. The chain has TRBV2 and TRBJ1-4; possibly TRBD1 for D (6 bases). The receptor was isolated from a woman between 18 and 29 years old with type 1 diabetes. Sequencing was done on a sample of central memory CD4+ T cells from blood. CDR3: CASRPGATNEKLFF. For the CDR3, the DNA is TGTGCCAGCAGGCCAGGGGCGACTAATGAAAAACTGTTTTTT.